The 17 T cell receptor beta chains below were found in one sample sequenced in a study of a mutant IDH1 vaccine in newly diagnosed glioma. Time point specified: week 23, last vaccination. Each vaccine dose was 300 ug of mutant IDH1 20-mer peptide, with topical imiquimod. Assay: immunoSEQ multiplex PCR; the TCRdb copy retains only in-frame clones and omits some. Among about 38,000 clones, roughly 76% were seen once, and the ten largest hold 5% to 6.5%. The antigens of these receptors remain unknown. Source: PBMCs, taken from a glioma patient whose treatment included an IDH1 peptide vaccine. These receptors were collected from a man between 35 and 55 years old with glioma.

The chain employs TRBV5-1 and TRBJ2-1; 8 bases are shared with TRBD2. CDR1 and CDR2 (germline): SGHRS, YFSETQ. The CDR3 length is 16 residues. The V and J ends lost 4 bases and 4 bases, in that order; junction bases with no gene match: 10. The CDR3 bases are TGCGCCAGCAGCCCGGGACTAAGCGGGGGTTACAATGAGCAGTTCTTC. It codes for CASSPGLSGGYNEQFF.

This chain connects TRBV6-5 to TRBJ1-6; D gene unclear. V lost 0 bases to trimming and J lost 8 bases, with 11 bases between them. The CDR3 length is 15 residues. CDR1 MNHEY and CDR2 SVGAGI come from the germline V gene. The CDR3 coding sequence is TGTGCCAGCAGTTACTCGAGGGATAGGTATTCACCCCTCCACTTT. This gives the protein CASSYSRDRYSPLHF.

The V gene is TRBV6-1, the J gene TRBJ2-5; 8 nucleotides match TRBD2. The CDR3 is 16 amino acids. Germline V gene lookup returns CDR1 MNHNS and CDR2 SASEGT. V lost 2 bases to trimming and J lost 5 bases; unmatched junction nucleotides: 10. The CDR3 DNA is TGTGCCAGCAGTGAACTGAGCGGGGGCCTGGGGGAGACCCAGTACTTC. Translation gives CASSELSGGLGETQYF.

The chain uses TRBV7-6 and TRBJ2-7, with D uncertain. Germline values: CDR1 SGHVS, CDR2 FNYEAQ. The CDR3 consists of 13 residues. The V end was cut by 1 base, the J end by 2 bases, with 6 bases between. The CDR3 loop reads CASSLERTYEQYF. In DNA form, the CDR3 reads TGTGCCAGCAGCTTAGAACGGACCTACGAGCAGTACTTC.

The chain joins TRBV7-9 to TRBJ2-5, with D perhaps given as TRBD1 or TRBD2 (5 bases each). Germline V gene sequence: CDR1 SEHNR, CDR2 FQNEAQ (reference sequence). The CDR3 loop spans 12 amino acids. V was clipped by 2 bases and J by 6 bases, with 7 bases between them. CDR3 amino acids: CASSLPGQTQYF. In DNA, the CDR3 is TGTGCCAGCAGCTTACCGGGACAGACCCAGTACTTC.

The CDR3 nucleotides read TGTGCCAGCAGCTCTTTTACGTATGCAGCTTTCTTT. As protein: CASSSFTYAAFF. The chain carries TRBV7-9 and TRBJ1-1; D not resolved. V was clipped by 4 bases and J by 10 bases, with 13 bases between them. This CDR3 has 12 residues. Germline values: CDR1 SEHNR, CDR2 FQNEAQ (reference sequence).

The chain links TRBV6-5 to TRBJ1-1, with D possibly being TRBD1 (5 bases). Germline CDR1 and CDR2: MNHEY and SVGAGI. V lost 6 bases and J lost 1, with 9 bases in between. The CDR3 is 13 residues long. The CDR3 nucleotides read TGTGCCAGCAGCAAAACAGGGAACACTGAAGCTTTCTTT. It encodes CASSKTGNTEAFF.

The chain recombines TRBV11-3 with TRBJ1-1, with D perhaps matching TRBD1 (5 bases). The germline gives CDR1 SGHNT, CDR2 YENEEA. The CDR3 has 13 residues. Trimming took off 5 bases at V and 1 base at J, with 8 bases between the two ends. The CDR3 loop reads CASSAGGNTEAFF. Written as DNA, the CDR3 is TGTGCCAGCAGCGCGGGGGGGAACACTGAAGCTTTCTTT.

This clone was detected only once. V usage is TRBV7-8 and J usage is TRBJ2-7, with D possibly matching TRBD2 (6 bases). Between the trimmed V and J ends, which lost 0 bases and 3 bases, there was a span of 9 bases. The CDR3 length is 14 residues. Germline V CDR1 and CDR2: SGHVS, FQNEAQ. The CDR3 loop is CASSLAGGGYEQYF. The CDR3 nucleotides are TGTGCCAGCAGCTTAGCGGGGGGAGGCTACGAGCAGTACTTC.

The rearrangement uses TRBV6-5 and TRBJ2-7; 7 bases align to TRBD2. Germline lookup yields CDR1 MNHEY and CDR2 SVGAGI. This CDR3 region has 14 residues. The V segment lost 2 bases and the J segment 2 bases; nucleotides outside the gene matches: 3. The CDR3 loop reads CASSYKGTTYEQYF. CDR3 nucleotides: TGTGCCAGCAGTTACAAGGGGACTACCTACGAGCAGTACTTC.

The chain carries TRBV6-4 and TRBJ2-1, with 11 bases identical to TRBD2. The CDR3 is 15 residues long. Per germline, CDR1 MRHNA and CDR2 SNTAGT. V shed 0 bases, J shed 6 bases, and the junction held 1 base outside the gene matches. The chain's CDR3 is CASSDSSGGANEQFF. CDR3 nucleotides: TGTGCCAGCAGTGACTCTAGCGGGGGGGCCAATGAGCAGTTCTTC.

The rearrangement links TRBV7-9 to TRBJ2-3, with TRBD2 matching 11 bases. The V gene end was trimmed by 3 bases and the J gene end by 3 bases; junction bases not matched to a gene: 2. The CDR3 runs to 15 residues. Per germline, CDR1 SEHNR and CDR2 FQNEAQ (reference sequence). CDR3 sequence: CASSFTSGSTDTQYF. CDR3 DNA sequence: TGTGCCAGCAGCTTCACTAGCGGGAGTACAGATACGCAGTATTTT.

The gene calls are TRBV29-1 and TRBJ2-3; 11 bases map to TRBD2. V gave up 6 bases and J gave up 8 bases; unmatched junction bases: 10. Germline assignment: CDR1 SQVTM and CDR2 ANQGSEA. The CDR3 is made up of 14 amino acids. The CDR3 coding sequence is TGCAGCGTGTCCTTAGCGGGGGGGCAGGGTACGCAGTATTTT. This gives the protein CSVSLAGGQGTQYF.

The chain recombines TRBV7-9 with TRBJ2-5; 8 nucleotides match TRBD1. Germline CDR1 is SEHNR and CDR2 is FQNEAQ (reference sequence). J was trimmed by 2 bases and V by 5 bases; bases with no gene match: 4. This CDR3 is 14 amino acids long. The CDR3 nucleotides are TGTGCCAGCAGCCAACGGACAGGGCAAGAGACCCAGTACTTC. Translating it yields CASSQRTGQETQYF.

The chain joins TRBV18 to TRBJ2-4; D tentatively fits TRBD1 or TRBD2 (6 bases each). The germline CDR1 and CDR2 sequences are KGHSH and LQKENI. The V gene lost 0 bases and the J gene lost 7 bases, with 10 bases spanning the gap. This CDR3 has 14 amino acids. CDR3 coding DNA: TGTGCCAGCTCACCACCGGGGGGCGGGAACATTCAGTACTTC. Its translation is CASSPPGGGNIQYF.

The genes are TRBV2 and TRBJ1-2; TRBD1 is a possible D gene (5 bases). CDR3 length equals 13 residues. The germline V gene encodes CDR1 SNHLY and CDR2 FYNNEI. V shed 2 bases and J shed 2 bases, with 6 bases lying between them. The CDR3 nucleotides read TGTGCCAGCAGTGAAAGACAGAACTATGGCTACACCTTC. Protein product: CASSERQNYGYTF.

The J gene is TRBJ1-1, the V gene TRBV7-8; 11 nucleotides agree with TRBD1. The CDR3 is 17 amino acids. Germline V gene sequence: CDR1 SGHVS, CDR2 FQNEAQ. V trimming: 5 bases; J trimming: 0 bases; junction bases outside the gene matches: 8. The CDR3 DNA reads TGTGCCAGCAGCCCTAGGACAGGGGGCGTTATGAACACTGAAGCTTTCTTT. It yields the protein CASSPRTGGVMNTEAFF.